One sample yielded the 3 T cell receptor beta chains listed below, sequenced in a study of OX40 agonist ivuxolimab in advanced cancers. Sequencing was performed with immunoSEQ multiplex PCR; in TCRdb, only in-frame clones are kept and a portion is missing. This table has tens of thousands of clones, more than 80% appearing once. The sample consisted of CD4+ or CD8+ T cells sorted from blood, taken in a trial of the OX40 agonist ivuxolimab. These receptors were taken from an adult with an advanced solid tumor such as melanoma, head and neck, liver or kidney cancer.

DNA of the CDR3: TGTGCCAGTACCACGACCTTTTCTTCTGGAAACACCATATATTTT. As protein: CASTTTFSSGNTIYF. The rearrangement uses TRBV19 and TRBJ1-3; unclear D gene. Looked up from germline, CDR1 is LNHDA and CDR2 is SQIVND (reference sequence). The CDR3 is 15 amino acids. Trimming removed 7 bases from V and 1 base from J, with 14 bases in between. The complete variable domain, with remaining parts taken from reference TRBV19 and TRBJ1-3, reads DGGITQSPKYLFRKEGQNVTLSCEQNLNHDAMYWYRQDPGQGLRLIYYSQIVNDFQKGDIAEGYSVSREKKESFPLTVTSAQKNPTAFYLCASTTTFSSGNTIYFGEGSWLTVV.

With regard to this clone: Distinct nucleotide sequences in the sample also encode this CDR3. The chain is built from TRBV5-6 and TRBJ2-1, with 9 bases lining up with TRBD2. The CDR3 is 15 amino acids. The V and J ends lost 0 bases and 3 bases, in that order; junction bases with no gene match: 1. In germline, CDR1 is SGHDT, CDR2 YYEEEE. As DNA, the CDR3 is TGTGCCAGCAGCTTGGAACTAGCGGGCTACAATGAGCAGTTCTTC. It translates to CASSLELAGYNEQFF.

The chain carries TRBV5-1 and TRBJ1-2, with TRBD1 as a possible D gene (6 bases). This CDR3 contains 13 residues. The ends were cut back, 4 bases at V and 3 bases at J, with 10 bases in the middle. The germline CDR1 and CDR2 sequences are SGHRS and YFSETQ. In DNA, the CDR3 is TGCGCCAGCAGCGGGGCAGGGGACTATGGCTACACCTTC. The encoded protein is CASSGAGDYGYTF.